This TCR beta chain was found in a study of cytomegalovirus exposure and HLA in healthy donors. About the research overall: It was reported in a later analysis that the same platform had been used for the 100 to 150 validation repertoires as for the roughly 710 first-cohort repertoires.

Overall study results and limits: The study put some 160 TCR beta chains on its list as cytomegalovirus-associated. Using the classifier, cytomegalovirus status was reportedly diagnosed with high specificity and sensitivity.

Sequencing used immunoSEQ multiplex PCR; TCRdb keeps in-frame clones, though not all of them. Among fewer than 200,000 clones, around 86% were seen once, and the ten largest hold 2.7%. In the case of this clone: Its antigen is as yet unknown.

With 8 bases removed from V and 2 bases from J, the gap between germline ends came to 12 bases. This CDR3 contains 13 residues. Germline lookup yields CDR1 MNHEY and CDR2 SVGAGI. This sequence joins TRBV6-5 and TRBJ1-1; D is unresolved. Sequencing input: PBMCs. The sequence was collected from a man younger than 35 in good health and CMV-seropositive. The CDR3 here is CASLTSSNTEAFF. CDR3 nucleotides: TGTGCCAGCTTAACGTCAAGCAACACTGAAGCTTTCTTT.